The present T cell receptor (beta chain) was sequenced within a study of cytomegalovirus exposure and HLA in healthy donors. Study-level findings and limits: Cytomegalovirus association was listed for 150 to 200 TCR beta chains. The availability of immune exposure information extended only to CMV serostatus.

Germline CDR1 SGHNT, CDR2 YYREEE (reference sequence). V lost 0 bases and J lost 3; bases outside the gene matches: 2. The CDR3 runs to 14 residues. This clone appeared once. The antigen is unknown. This PCR relied on a set of 60 Vbeta primers and 13 Jbeta primers. In the original workflow: Later analysis identified approximately 88 million unique TCR beta chains, approximately 11 million shared. Data came from immunoSEQ multiplex PCR; TCRdb stores just in-frame clones and leaves some out. That table gives V, J and clone size, and the DNA gave D and trimming. The data contain 120,000 to 150,000 clones, over 70% of them singletons.

Material: PBMCs. The chain uses TRBV5-4 and TRBJ2-7; 8 nucleotides line up with TRBD1. This sequence was found in a man aged 40-55 years in good health and CMV-seropositive. CDR3 amino acids: CASSLGGTGYEQYF. The CDR3 nucleotides read TGTGCCAGCAGCTTGGGCGGGACAGGCTACGAGCAGTACTTC. The full variable domain, in which reference TRBV5-4 and TRBJ2-7 provide the parts outside the CDR3, is ETGVTQSPTHLIKTRGQQVTLRCSSQSGHNTVSWYQQALGQGPQFIFQYYREEENGRGNFPPRFSGLQFPNYSSELNVNALELDDSALYLCASSLGGTGYEQYFGPGTRLTVT.